This T cell receptor beta chain is from a study of blood T cell repertoires in COVID-19. Study overall: Samples representing acute and convalescent COVID-19 were sourced from the United States, Italy and Spain. PBMCs, B-cell-depleted T cells, or T cells provided the cDNA or gDNA that made up the material.

As originally analysed: Nucleated cell counts were estimated from reference gene primer amplification. Generated by immunoSEQ multiplex PCR, the TCRdb table keeps only in-frame clones and is missing some. V, J and clone size derive from that table, while D and trimming were established from the DNA sequence. The sample consists of about 120,000 clones, about 82% of them appearing once. Remarks on this clone: This CDR3 is also generated by other DNA sequences in the sample.

CDR3 length equals 15 residues. Germline assignment: CDR1 LGHNA and CDR2 YSLEER. V lost 1 base, J lost 4 bases, and 5 bases stayed unmatched. The V gene is TRBV4-3, the J gene TRBJ2-7, with 9 positions matching TRBD2. Sequences were obtained from peripheral blood. The sequence was obtained from a man aged 60-69 years with active or convalescent COVID-19. The DNA for the CDR3 is TGCGCCAGCAGCCAAGGGACTAGCGCCCTTTACGAGCAGTACTTC. Amino acid sequence: CASSQGTSALYEQYF.